This TCR beta chain was profiled in a study of Graves' ophthalmopathy and Graves' hyperthyroidism. Study-level findings and limits: With a specificity of roughly 72% and a sensitivity of around 71%, the model predicted ophthalmopathy progression.

Using RNA transcripts, the TCR beta CDR3 regions were amplified. RT-PCR in the first round used HTBI primers; a second-round multiplex PCR followed. TCRdb passed the multiplex PCR reads through MiXCR, listing each CDR3 protein once. The sample lists hundreds of thousands of distinct CDR3 sequences, over 40% occurring once. This clonotype was counted a single time. Its antigen is not known. A clone one base away is much larger, so this may be a read error. Germline V gene data show CDR1 as SGHDN and CDR2 as FVKESK. Trimming shortened V by 3 bases and J by 2 bases, and 11 bases separated the two germline ends. The CDR3 covers 14 residues.

The receptor comes from an adult man with Graves' ophthalmopathy. The genes are TRBV14 and TRBJ2-7; D uncertain. Sequences were obtained from peripheral blood. The CDR3 nucleotides read TGTGCCAGCAGCCAGTCTGTCGGTACCTACGAGCAGTACTTC. Encoded protein: CASSQSVGTYEQYF.